A selection of T cell receptor beta chains follows, all from one sample in a study of CD8+ T cells in alopecia areata. Profiled with immunoSEQ multiplex PCR; TCRdb holds only in-frame clones, not every one. The profile shows some 100,000 clones, roughly two fifths of them singletons. The sample comprised CD4+ T cells sorted from blood. These receptors came from a human donor with alopecia areata. The CDR3 runs from the conserved cysteine through the conserved F or W. The D gene is left open where the match is weak. The listing skips clone size in some rows; elsewhere it reads once, few, many or a size class.

clone_size j_call v_call d_call cdr3_nt cdr3_aa
few TRBJ2-5 TRBV29-1 TRBD1 TGCAGCGTTGAGGGGACAGCTAAAGAGACCCAGTACTTC CSVEGTAKETQYF
NA TRBJ1-1 TRBV6-5 TRBD1 TGTGCCAGCAGTACCCACAGGGGGCCGAACACTGAAGCTTTCTTT CASSTHRGPNTEAFF
few TRBJ1-4 TRBV30 NA TGTGCCTGGAGTGCCCGGAGGGGTAATGAAAAACTGTTTTTT CAWSARRGNEKLFF
NA TRBJ2-5 TRBV6-5 TRBD2 TGTGCCAGCAGCTCCCGGACTAGTGGCGAGACCCAGTACTTC CASSSRTSGETQYF
few TRBJ2-5 TRBV29-1 NA TGCAGCGTTGATGACAACGGACTCCAAGAGACCCAGTACTTC CSVDDNGLQETQYF
few TRBJ2-3 TRBV5-1 NA TGCGCCAGCAGATCAACGCCTTCGGGCGCAGATACGCAGTATTTT CASRSTPSGADTQYF
NA TRBJ2-2 TRBV4-3 NA TGCGCCAGCAGCCAATGGATTAACACCGGGGAGCTGTTTTTT CASSQWINTGELFF
NA TRBJ2-7 TRBV7-9 NA TGTGCCAGCAGCTTTAGGCCCGGGCCATCCTACGAGCAGTACTTC CASSFRPGPSYEQYF
NA TRBJ2-3 TRBV7-9 NA TGTGCCAGCAGCTTACAGTATACGCAGTATTTT CASSLQYTQYF
NA TRBJ2-7 TRBV20-1 NA TGCAGTGCTAGTCTCAACGAGCAGTACTTC CSASLNEQYF
few TRBJ2-2 TRBV29-1 NA TGCAGCGTTGGGGGCGCAGGGGCCGCCGGGGAGCTGTTTTTT CSVGGAGAAGELFF
NA TRBJ1-1 TRBV7-9 NA TGTGCCAGCAGCTTGACAGAAGTGAACACTGAAGCTTTCTTT CASSLTEVNTEAFF
few TRBJ2-5 TRBV7-9 NA TGTGCCAGCAGCGTCCAGGGGGAGACCCAGTACTTC CASSVQGETQYF
NA TRBJ2-1 TRBV2 NA TGTGCCAGCAGTGAGCTGATGTTGGCAAATGAGCAGTTCTTC CASSELMLANEQFF
NA TRBJ2-5 TRBV29-1 NA TGCAGCGCTCGGGGTGTCGAAATAGAGACCCAGTACTTC CSARGVEIETQYF
once TRBJ2-1 TRBV30 TRBD2 TGTGCCTGGAGCGGGACTAGCGGGAGATACAATGAGCAGTTCTTC CAWSGTSGRYNEQFF
NA TRBJ1-2 TRBV27 NA TGTGCCAGCCTCCTTAGGGGCGCCGTGGACTATGGCTACACCTTC CASLLRGAVDYGYTF
NA TRBJ2-4 TRBV29-1 NA TGCAGCGTTGATAGGGGAGCGGACGACATTCAGTATTTC CSVDRGADDIQYF
NA TRBJ1-2 TRBV4-3 NA TGCGCCAGCAGCCAAGTACAGGGTGCCGGTAACTATGGCTACACCTTC CASSQVQGAGNYGYTF
NA TRBJ2-7 TRBV7-9 NA TGTGCCAGCGGGGGAACGCCGGAGCAGTACTTC CASGGTPEQYF
NA TRBJ2-7 TRBV5-6 NA TGTGCCAGCAGCTTGGGACAGCGAGAGTACTTC CASSLGQREYF
few TRBJ2-1 TRBV7-9 NA TGTGCCAGCAGCTTAGCCCGACGGGTCAGGGACTATGAGCAGTTCTTC CASSLARRVRDYEQFF
NA TRBJ2-5 TRBV5-1 NA TGCGCCAGCAGGGGGGACCCCGGAGAGACCCAGTACTTC CASRGDPGETQYF
few TRBJ1-3 TRBV28 NA TGTGCCAGCAGGGGGAGTGACGGACACTCTGGAAACACCATATATTTT CASRGSDGHSGNTIYF
few TRBJ1-2 TRBV5-1 TRBD1 TGCGCCAGCAGCTCTAACCCGACAGGGACGGATGGCTACACCTTC CASSSNPTGTDGYTF
NA TRBJ1-6 TRBV10-3 TRBD1 TGTGCCATTACCGGGACAGAGAATTCACCCCTCCACTTT CAITGTENSPLHF
NA TRBJ2-3 TRBV7-2 NA TGTGCCAGCAGCTTCGGGCTCGGAGATACGCAGTATTTT CASSFGLGDTQYF
few TRBJ2-7 TRBV7-9 NA TGTGCCAGCAGCTTAGCGCACGGTGCCAGGGCTCGGTACGAGCAGTACTTC CASSLAHGARARYEQYF